The sequence of this T cell receptor (beta chain) was determined in a study of response to subunit inactivated influenza vaccine. The CDR3 totals 13 residues. Germline V lookup: CDR1 MDHEN, CDR2 SYDVKM. The V and J ends lost 2 bases and 10 bases respectively, with 12 bases between them. One entry per CDR3 protein, called by TCRdb with MiXCR from the RT-PCR reads. The sample carries over 400,000 distinct CDR3 sequences, about an eighth recorded once. The sequencing used PBMCs from blood, collected 45 days after vaccination. This TCR came from a man aged 50-60 years who received an inactivated influenza vaccine. The chain combines TRBV28 with TRBJ2-1; tentative D call: TRBD2 (5 bases). The CDR3 loop reads CASSLLYIAEQFF. The CDR3 DNA reads TGTGCCAGCAGTTTACTCTACATAGCGGAGCAGTTCTTC.